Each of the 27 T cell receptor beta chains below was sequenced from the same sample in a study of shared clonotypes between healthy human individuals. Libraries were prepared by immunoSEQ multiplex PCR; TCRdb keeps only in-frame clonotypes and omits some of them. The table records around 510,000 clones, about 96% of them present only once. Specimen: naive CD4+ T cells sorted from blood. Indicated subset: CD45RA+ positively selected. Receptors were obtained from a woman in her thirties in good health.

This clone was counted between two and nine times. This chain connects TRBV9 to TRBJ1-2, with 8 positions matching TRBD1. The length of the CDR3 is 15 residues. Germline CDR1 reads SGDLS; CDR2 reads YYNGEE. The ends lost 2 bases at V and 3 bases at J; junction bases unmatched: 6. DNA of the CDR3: TGTGCCAGCAGCGTTAGGGGACAGGCGGACTATGGCTACACCTTC. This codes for CASSVRGQADYGYTF.

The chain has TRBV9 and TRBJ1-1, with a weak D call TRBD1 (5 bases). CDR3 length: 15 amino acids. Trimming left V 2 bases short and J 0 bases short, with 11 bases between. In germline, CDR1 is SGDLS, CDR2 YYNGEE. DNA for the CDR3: TGTGCCAGCAGCGTTGTAGGGGCCGTGAACACTGAAGCTTTCTTT. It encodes CASSVVGAVNTEAFF.

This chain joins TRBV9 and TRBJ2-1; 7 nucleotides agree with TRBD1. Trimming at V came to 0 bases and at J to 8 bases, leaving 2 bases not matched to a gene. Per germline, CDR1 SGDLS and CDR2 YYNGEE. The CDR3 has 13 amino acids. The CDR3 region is CASSVVQGHEQFF. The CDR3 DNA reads TGTGCCAGCAGCGTAGTACAGGGGCATGAGCAGTTCTTC.

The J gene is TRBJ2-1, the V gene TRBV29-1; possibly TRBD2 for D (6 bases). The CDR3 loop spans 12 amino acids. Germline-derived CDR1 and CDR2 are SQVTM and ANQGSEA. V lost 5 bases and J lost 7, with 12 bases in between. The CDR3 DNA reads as TGCAGCGTTACCGGGAGCACGAATGAGCAGTTCTTC. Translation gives CSVTGSTNEQFF.

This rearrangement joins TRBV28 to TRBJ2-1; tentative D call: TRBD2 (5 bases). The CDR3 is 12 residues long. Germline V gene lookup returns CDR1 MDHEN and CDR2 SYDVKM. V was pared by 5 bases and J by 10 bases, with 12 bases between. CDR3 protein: CASSRTRLEQFF. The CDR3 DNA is TGTGCCAGCAGTCGAACTAGATTAGAGCAGTTCTTC.

The CDR3 coding sequence is TGTGCCAGTGAGATAACAGGGTACCAGCCCCAGCATTTT. It translates to CASEITGYQPQHF. V gene TRBV19 combines with J gene TRBJ1-5; D might be TRBD1 (6 bases). Trimming stripped 8 bases from V and 7 bases from J, with 15 bases between. The CDR3 runs to 13 residues. Germline V gene data show CDR1 as LNHDA and CDR2 as SQIVND (reference sequence).

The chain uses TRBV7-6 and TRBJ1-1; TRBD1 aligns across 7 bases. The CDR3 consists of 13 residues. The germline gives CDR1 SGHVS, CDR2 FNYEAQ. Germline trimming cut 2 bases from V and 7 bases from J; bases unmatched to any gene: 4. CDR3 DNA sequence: TGTGCCAGCAGCTTAAGACAGGGCAGTGAAGCTTTCTTT. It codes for CASSLRQGSEAFF. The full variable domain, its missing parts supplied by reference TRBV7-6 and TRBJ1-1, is GAGVSQSPRYKVTKRGQDVALRCDPISGHVSLYWYRQALGQGPEFLTYFNYEAQQDKSGLPNDRFSAERPEGSISTLTIQRTEQRDSAMYRCASSLRQGSEAFFGQGTRLTVV.

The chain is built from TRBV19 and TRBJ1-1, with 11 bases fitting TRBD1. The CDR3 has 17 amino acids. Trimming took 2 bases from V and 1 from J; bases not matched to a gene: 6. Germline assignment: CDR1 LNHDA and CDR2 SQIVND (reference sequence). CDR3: CASSILGQGASNTEAFF. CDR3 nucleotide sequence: TGTGCCAGTAGTATACTTGGACAGGGGGCTTCGAACACTGAAGCTTTCTTT.

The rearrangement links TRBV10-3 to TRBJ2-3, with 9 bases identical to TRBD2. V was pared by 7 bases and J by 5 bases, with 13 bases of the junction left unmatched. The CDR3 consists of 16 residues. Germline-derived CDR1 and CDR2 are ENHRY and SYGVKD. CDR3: CAITLSVAGVGDTQYF. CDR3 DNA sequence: TGTGCCATCACCTTGTCAGTAGCGGGAGTTGGAGATACGCAGTATTTT.

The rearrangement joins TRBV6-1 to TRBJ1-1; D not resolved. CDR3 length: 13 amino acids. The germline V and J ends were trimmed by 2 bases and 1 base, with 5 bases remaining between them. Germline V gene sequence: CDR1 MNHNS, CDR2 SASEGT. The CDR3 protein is CASSETENTEAFF. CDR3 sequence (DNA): TGTGCCAGCAGTGAAACAGAGAACACTGAAGCTTTCTTT.

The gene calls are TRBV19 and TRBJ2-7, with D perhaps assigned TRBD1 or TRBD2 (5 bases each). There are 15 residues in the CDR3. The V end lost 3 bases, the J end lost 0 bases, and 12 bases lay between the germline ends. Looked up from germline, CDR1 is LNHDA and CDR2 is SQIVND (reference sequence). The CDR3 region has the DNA TGTGCCAGTAGTATCACCGGGACGAGCTCCTACGAGCAGTACTTC. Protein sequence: CASSITGTSSYEQYF.

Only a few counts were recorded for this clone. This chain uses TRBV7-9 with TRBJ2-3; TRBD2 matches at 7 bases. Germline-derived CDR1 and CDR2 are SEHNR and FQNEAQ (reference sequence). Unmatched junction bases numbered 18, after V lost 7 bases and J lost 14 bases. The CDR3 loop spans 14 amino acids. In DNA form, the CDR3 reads TGTGCCAGCACAGCGGGGCTAGCGGCCTACGTGGGGTATTTT. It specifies CASTAGLAAYVGYF. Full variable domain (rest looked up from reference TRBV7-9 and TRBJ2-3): DTGVSQNPRHKITKRGQNVTFRCDPISEHNRLYWYRQTLGQGPEFLTYFQNEAQLEKSRLLSDRFSAERPKGSFSTLEIQRTEQGDSAMYLCASTAGLAAYVGYFGPGTRLTVL.

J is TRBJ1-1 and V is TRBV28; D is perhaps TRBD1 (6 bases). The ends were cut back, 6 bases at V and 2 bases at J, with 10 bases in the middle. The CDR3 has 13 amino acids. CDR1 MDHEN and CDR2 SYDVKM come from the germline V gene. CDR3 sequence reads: CASSRRGNTEAFF. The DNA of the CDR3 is TGTGCCAGCAGCCGCAGGGGAAACACTGAAGCTTTCTTT.

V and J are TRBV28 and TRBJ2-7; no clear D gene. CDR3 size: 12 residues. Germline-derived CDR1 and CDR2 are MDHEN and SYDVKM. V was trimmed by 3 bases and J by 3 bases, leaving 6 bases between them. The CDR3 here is CASSFTRYEQYF. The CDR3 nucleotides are TGTGCCAGCAGTTTCACCCGCTACGAGCAGTACTTC.

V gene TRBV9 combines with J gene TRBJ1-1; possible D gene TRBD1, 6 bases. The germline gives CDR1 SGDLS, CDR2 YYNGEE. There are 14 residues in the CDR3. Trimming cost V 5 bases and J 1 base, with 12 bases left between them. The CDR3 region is CASRGTHKNTEAFF. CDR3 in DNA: TGTGCCAGCAGGGGGACACATAAGAACACTGAAGCTTTCTTT.

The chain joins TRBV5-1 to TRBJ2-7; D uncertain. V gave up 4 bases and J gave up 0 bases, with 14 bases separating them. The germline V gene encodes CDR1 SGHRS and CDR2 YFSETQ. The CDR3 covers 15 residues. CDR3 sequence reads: CASSKDHESSYEQYF. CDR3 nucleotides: TGCGCCAGCAGCAAGGACCATGAAAGCTCCTACGAGCAGTACTTC.

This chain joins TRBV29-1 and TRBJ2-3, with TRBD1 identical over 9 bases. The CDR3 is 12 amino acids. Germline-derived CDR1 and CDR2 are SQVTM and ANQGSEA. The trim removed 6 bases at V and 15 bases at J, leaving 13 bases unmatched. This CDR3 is CSVQRGTGSGYF. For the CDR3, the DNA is TGCAGCGTCCAAAGAGGGACAGGGTCGGGATATTTT.

The CDR3 sequence: CASSPRATGLAGDVDEQFF. In nucleotides, the CDR3 is TGCGCCAGCAGCCCCAGGGCCACGGGACTAGCGGGAGATGTCGATGAGCAGTTCTTC. The chain joins TRBV5-1 to TRBJ2-1, with 14 bases aligning to TRBD2. V lost 4 bases, J lost 8 bases, and 17 bases stayed unmatched. The CDR3 extends over 19 amino acids. Germline V lookup: CDR1 SGHRS, CDR2 YFSETQ.

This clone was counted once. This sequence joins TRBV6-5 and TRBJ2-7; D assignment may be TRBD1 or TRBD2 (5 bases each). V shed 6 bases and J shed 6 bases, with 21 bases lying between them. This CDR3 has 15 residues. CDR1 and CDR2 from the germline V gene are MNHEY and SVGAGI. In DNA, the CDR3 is TGTGCCAGCAGATTCGCCGGGATTAAGGGGCCCGAGCAGTACTTC. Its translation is CASRFAGIKGPEQYF.

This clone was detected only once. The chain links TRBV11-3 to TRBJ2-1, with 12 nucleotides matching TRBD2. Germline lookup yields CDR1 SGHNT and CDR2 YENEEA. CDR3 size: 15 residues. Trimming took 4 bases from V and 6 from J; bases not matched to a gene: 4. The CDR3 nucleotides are TGTGCCAGCAGCTCGAGGACTAGCGGGATCAATGAGCAGTTCTTC. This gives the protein CASSSRTSGINEQFF.

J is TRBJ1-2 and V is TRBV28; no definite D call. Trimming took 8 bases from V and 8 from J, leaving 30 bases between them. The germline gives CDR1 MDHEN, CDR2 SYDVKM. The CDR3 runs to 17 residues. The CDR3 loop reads CASSPGRAPAMAGGYTF. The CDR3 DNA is TGTGCCAGCTCCCCGGGGAGGGCTCCTGCTATGGCTGGCGGCTACACCTTC.

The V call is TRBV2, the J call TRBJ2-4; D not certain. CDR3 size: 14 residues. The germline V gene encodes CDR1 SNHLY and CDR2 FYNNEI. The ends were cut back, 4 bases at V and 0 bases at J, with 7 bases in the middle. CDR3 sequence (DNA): TGTGCCAGCAGTGGGCCGATAGCCAAAAACATTCAGTACTTC. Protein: CASSGPIAKNIQYF.

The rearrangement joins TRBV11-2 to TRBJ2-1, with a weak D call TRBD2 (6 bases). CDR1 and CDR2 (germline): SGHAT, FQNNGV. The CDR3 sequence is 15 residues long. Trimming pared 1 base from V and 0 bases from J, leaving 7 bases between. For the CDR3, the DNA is TGTGCCAGCAGCTTAGGAGCGGGCTCCTACAATGAGCAGTTCTTC. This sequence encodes CASSLGAGSYNEQFF.

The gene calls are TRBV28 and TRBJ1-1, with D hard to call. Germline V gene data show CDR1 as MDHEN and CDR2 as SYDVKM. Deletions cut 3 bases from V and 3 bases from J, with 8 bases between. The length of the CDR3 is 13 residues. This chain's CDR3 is CASSFLRDTEAFF. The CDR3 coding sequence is TGTGCCAGCAGTTTTCTTCGGGACACTGAAGCTTTCTTT. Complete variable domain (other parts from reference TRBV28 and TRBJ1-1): DVKVTQSSRYLVKRTGEKVFLECVQDMDHENMFWYRQDPGLGLRLIYFSYDVKMKEKGDIPEGYSVSREKKERFSLILESASTNQTSMYLCASSFLRDTEAFFGQGTRLTVV.

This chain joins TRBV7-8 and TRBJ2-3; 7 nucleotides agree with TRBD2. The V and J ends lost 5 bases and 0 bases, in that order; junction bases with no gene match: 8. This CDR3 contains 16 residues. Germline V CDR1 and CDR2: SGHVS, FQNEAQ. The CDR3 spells CASSPSLAVSTDTQYF. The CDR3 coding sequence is TGTGCCAGCAGCCCCTCGCTAGCGGTTAGCACAGATACGCAGTATTTT.

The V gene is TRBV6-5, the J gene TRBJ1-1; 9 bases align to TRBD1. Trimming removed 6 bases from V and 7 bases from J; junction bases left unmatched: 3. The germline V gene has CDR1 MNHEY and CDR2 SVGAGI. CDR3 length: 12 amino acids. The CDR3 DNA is TGTGCCAGCAGCCGGGGACAGGGTGAAGCTTTCTTT. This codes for CASSRGQGEAFF.

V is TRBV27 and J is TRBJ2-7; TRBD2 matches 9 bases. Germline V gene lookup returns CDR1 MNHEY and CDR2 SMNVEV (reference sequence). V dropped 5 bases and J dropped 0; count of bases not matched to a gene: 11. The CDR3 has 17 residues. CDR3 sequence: CASSRGAVSGSSYEQYF. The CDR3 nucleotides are TGTGCCAGCAGTAGGGGTGCAGTTAGCGGGAGCTCCTACGAGCAGTACTTC.